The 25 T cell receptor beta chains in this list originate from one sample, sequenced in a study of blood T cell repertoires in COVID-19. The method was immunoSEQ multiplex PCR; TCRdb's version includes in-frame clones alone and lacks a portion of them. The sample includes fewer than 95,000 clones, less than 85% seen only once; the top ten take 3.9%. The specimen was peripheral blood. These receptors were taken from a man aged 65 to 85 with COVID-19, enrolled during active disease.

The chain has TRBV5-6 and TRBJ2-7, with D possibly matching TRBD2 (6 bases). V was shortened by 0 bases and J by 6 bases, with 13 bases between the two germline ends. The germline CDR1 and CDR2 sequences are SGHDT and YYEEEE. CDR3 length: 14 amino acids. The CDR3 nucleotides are TGTGCCAGCAGCTTGGTCGGCCCGACTAGCGAGCAGTACTTC. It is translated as CASSLVGPTSEQYF.

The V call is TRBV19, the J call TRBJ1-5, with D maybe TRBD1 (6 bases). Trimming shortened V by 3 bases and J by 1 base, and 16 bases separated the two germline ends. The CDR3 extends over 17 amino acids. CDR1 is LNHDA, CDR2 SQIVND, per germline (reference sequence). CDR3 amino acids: CASSIPTGFLSNQPQHF. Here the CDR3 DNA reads TGTGCCAGTAGTATCCCGACAGGTTTTTTGAGCAATCAGCCCCAGCATTTT.

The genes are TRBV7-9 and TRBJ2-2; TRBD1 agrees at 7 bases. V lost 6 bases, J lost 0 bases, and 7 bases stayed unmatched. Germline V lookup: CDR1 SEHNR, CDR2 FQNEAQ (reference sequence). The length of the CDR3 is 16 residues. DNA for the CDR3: TGTGCCAGCAGTCCGACAGGGCCCGCGAACACCGGGGAGCTGTTTTTT. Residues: CASSPTGPANTGELFF.

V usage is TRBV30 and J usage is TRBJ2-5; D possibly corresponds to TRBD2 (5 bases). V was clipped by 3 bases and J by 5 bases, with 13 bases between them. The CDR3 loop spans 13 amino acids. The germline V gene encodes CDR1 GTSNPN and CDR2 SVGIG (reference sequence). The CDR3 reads CAWRGGRGETQYF. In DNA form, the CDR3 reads TGTGCCTGGAGAGGCGGGCGAGGGGAGACCCAGTACTTC.

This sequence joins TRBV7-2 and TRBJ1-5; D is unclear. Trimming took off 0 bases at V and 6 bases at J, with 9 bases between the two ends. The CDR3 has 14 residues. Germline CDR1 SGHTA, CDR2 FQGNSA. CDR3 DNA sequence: TGTGCCAGCAGCTTAGCAGGCAGGCCTCAGCCCCAGCATTTT. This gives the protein CASSLAGRPQPQHF.

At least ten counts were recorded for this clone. DNA of the CDR3: TGCGCCAGCAGCGAGTACTCTGGGGCCAACGTCCTGACTTTC. It codes for CASSEYSGANVLTF. The chain recombines TRBV4-3 with TRBJ2-6; no firm D call. Germline lookup yields CDR1 LGHNA and CDR2 YSLEER. The ends were cut back, 5 bases at V and 0 bases at J, with 5 bases in the middle. This CDR3 has 14 amino acids.

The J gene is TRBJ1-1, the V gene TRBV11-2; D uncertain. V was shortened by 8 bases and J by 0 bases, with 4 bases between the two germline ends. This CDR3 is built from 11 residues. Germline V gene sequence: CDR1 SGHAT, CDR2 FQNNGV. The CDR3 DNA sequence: TGTGCCAGCGTCTTGAACACTGAAGCTTTCTTT. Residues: CASVLNTEAFF.

CDR3 protein: CATSDPTGRGELFF. CDR3 DNA: TGTGCCACCAGTGATCCGACTGGGAGGGGGGAGCTGTTTTTT. The rearrangement joins TRBV24-1 to TRBJ2-2, with a tentative D call TRBD2 (6 bases). This CDR3 spans 14 amino acids. Trimming stripped 3 bases from V and 8 bases from J, with 12 bases between. The germline V gene has CDR1 KGHDR and CDR2 SFDVKD.

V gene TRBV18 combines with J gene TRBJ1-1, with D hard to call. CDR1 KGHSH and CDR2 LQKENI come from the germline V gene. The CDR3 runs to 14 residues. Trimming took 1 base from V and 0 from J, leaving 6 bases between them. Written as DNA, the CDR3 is TGTGCCAGCTCACCACGGGAGGTGAACACTGAAGCTTTCTTT. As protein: CASSPREVNTEAFF.

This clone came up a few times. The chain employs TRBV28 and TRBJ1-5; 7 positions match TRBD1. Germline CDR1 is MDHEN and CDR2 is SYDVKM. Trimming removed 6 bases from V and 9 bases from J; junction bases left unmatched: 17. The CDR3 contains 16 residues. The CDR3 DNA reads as TGTGCCAGCAGCCCCGTCACCCGGACAGGTCATCGGCCCCAGCATTTT. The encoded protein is CASSPVTRTGHRPQHF.

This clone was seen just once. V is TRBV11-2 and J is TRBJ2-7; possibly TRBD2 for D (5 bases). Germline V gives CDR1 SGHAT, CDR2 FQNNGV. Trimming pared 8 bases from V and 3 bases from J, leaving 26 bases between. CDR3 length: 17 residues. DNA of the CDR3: TGTGCCAGCCTTACTGGGCGTCAAGATACCGGAGGCTACGAGCAGTACTTC. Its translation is CASLTGRQDTGGYEQYF.

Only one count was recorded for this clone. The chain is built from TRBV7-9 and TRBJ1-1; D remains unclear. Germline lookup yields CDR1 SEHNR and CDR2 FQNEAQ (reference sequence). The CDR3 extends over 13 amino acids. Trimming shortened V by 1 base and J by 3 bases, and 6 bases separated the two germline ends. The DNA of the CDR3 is TGTGCCAGCAGCTTAGATGCGGACACTGAAGCTTTCTTT. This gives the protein CASSLDADTEAFF.

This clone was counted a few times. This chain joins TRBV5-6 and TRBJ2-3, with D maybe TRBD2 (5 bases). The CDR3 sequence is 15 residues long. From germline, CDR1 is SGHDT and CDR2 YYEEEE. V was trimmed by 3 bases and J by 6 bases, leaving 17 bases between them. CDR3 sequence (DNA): TGTGCCAGCAGCTCCCGGGCGAACTCGGGGGATACGCAGTATTTT. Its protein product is CASSSRANSGDTQYF.

CDR3 loop: CASLTGGYGYTF. In nucleotides, the CDR3 is TGTGCCAGCTTGACAGGGGGCTATGGCTACACCTTC. This chain links TRBV6-5 with TRBJ1-2, with 9 positions matching TRBD1. V shed 8 bases, J shed 4 bases, and the junction held 2 bases outside the gene matches. Germline V gives CDR1 MNHEY, CDR2 SVGAGI. The CDR3 length is 12 residues.

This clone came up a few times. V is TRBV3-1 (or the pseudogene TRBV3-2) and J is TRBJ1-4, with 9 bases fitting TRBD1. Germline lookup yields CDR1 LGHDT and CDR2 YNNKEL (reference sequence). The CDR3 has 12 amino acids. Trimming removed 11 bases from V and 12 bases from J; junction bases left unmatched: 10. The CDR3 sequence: CASKTGGTELFF. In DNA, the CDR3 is TGTGCCTCTAAGACAGGGGGTACGGAACTGTTTTTT.

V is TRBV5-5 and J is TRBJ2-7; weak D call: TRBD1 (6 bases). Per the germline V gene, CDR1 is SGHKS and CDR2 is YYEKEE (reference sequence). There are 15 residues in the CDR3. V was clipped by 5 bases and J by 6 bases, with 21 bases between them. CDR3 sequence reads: CASRTTPEQGFEQYF. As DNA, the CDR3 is TGTGCCAGCAGGACAACCCCGGAACAGGGATTCGAGCAGTACTTC.

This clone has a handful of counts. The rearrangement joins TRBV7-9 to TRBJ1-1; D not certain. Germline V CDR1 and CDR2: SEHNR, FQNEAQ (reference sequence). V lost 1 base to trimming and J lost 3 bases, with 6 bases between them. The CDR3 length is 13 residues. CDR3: CASSLGRYTEAFF. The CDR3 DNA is TGTGCCAGCAGCTTAGGTCGTTACACTGAAGCTTTCTTT.

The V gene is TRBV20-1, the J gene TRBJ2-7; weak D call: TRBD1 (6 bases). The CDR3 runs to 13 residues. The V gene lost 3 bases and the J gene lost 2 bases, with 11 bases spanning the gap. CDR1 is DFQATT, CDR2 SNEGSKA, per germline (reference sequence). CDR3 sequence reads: CSASKGDTYEQYF. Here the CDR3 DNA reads TGCAGTGCTAGTAAAGGGGACACCTACGAGCAGTACTTC.

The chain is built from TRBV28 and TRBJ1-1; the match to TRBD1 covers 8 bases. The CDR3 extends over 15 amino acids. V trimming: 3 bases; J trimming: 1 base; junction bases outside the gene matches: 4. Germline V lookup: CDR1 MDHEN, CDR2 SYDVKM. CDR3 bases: TGTGCCAGCAGTTTGTACGGGACAGGGAACACTGAAGCTTTCTTT. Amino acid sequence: CASSLYGTGNTEAFF.

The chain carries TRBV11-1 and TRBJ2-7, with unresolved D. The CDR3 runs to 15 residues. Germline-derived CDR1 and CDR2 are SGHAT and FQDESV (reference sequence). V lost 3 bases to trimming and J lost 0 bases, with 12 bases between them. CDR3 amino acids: CASSLGKQASYEQYF. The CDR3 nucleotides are TGTGCCAGCAGCTTGGGTAAGCAGGCCTCCTACGAGCAGTACTTC.

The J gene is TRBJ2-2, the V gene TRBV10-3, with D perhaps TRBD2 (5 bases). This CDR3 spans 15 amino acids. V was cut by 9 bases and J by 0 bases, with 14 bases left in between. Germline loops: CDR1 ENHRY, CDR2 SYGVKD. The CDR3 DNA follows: TGTGCCATATCCAAGGGAGACGCGAACACCGGGGAGCTGTTTTTT. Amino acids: CAISKGDANTGELFF.

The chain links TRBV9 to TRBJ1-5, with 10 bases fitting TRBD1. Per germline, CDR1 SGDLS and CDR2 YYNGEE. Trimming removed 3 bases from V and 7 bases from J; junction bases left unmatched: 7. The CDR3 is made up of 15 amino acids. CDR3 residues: CASSAGTGVGQPQHF. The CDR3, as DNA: TGTGCCAGCAGCGCCGGGACAGGGGTTGGGCAGCCCCAGCATTTT.

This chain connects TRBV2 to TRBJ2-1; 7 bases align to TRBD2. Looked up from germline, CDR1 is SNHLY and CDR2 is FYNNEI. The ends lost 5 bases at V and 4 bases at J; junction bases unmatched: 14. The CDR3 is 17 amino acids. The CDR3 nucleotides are TGTGCCAGCAGTCCTCTTAGCGGGTTTTCCATTTACAATGAGCAGTTCTTC. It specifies CASSPLSGFSIYNEQFF.

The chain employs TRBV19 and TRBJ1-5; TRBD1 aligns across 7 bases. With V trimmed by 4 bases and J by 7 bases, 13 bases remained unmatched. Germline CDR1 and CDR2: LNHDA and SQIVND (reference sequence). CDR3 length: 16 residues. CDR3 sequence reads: CASSKPTGAVEQPQHF. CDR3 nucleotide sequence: TGTGCCAGTAGTAAACCAACAGGGGCAGTAGAACAGCCCCAGCATTTT.

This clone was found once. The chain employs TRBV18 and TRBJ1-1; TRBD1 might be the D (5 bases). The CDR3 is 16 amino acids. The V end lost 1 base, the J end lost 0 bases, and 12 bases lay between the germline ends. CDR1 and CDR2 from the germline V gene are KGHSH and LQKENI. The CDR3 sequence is CASSPRGDGLNTEAFF. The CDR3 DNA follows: TGTGCCAGCTCACCACGGGGGGACGGGTTGAACACTGAAGCTTTCTTT. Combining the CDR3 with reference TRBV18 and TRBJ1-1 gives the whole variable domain NAGVMQNPRHLVRRRGQEARLRCSPMKGHSHVYWYRQLPEEGLKFMVYLQKENIIDESGMPKERFSAEFPKEGPSILRIQQVVRGDSAAYFCASSPRGDGLNTEAFFGQGTRLTVV.